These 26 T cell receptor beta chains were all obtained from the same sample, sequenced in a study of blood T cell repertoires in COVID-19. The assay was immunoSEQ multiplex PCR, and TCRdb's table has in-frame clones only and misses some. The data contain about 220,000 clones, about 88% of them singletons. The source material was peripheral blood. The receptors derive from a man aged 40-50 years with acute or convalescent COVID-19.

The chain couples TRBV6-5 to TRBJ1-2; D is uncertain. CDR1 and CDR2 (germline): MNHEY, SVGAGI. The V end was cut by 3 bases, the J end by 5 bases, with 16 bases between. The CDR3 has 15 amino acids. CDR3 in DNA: TGTGCCAGCAGTTATCAGAAGCCCACGAGGTATGGCTACACCTTC. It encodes CASSYQKPTRYGYTF.

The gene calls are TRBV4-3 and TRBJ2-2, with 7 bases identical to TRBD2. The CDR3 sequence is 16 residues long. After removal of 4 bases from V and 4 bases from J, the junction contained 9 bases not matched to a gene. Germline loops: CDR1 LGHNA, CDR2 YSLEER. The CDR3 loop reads CASSRIGGGITGELFF. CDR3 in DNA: TGCGCCAGCAGCCGTATTGGGGGAGGGATCACCGGGGAGCTGTTTTTT.

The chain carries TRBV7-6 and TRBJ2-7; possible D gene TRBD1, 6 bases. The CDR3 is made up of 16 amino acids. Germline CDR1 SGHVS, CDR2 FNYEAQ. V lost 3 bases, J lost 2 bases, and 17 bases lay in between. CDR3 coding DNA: TGTGCCAGCAGCTTTGGGGCAGGGGTCGTCGCCTACGAGCAGTACTTC. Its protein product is CASSFGAGVVAYEQYF.

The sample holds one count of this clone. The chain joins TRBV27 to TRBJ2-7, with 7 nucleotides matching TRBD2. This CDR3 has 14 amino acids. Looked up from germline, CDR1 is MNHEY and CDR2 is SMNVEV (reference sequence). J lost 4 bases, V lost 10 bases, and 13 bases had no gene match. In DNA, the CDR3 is TGTGCCACCAAATCGGCGGGGGTGAAGTACGAGCAGTACTTC. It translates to CATKSAGVKYEQYF.

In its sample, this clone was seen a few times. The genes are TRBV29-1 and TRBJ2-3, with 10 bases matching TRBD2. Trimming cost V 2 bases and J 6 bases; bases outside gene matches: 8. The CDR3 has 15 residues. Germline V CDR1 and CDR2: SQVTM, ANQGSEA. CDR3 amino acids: CSVEKSSGSFDTQYF. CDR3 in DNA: TGCAGCGTTGAAAAGTCTAGCGGGAGTTTCGATACGCAGTATTTT.

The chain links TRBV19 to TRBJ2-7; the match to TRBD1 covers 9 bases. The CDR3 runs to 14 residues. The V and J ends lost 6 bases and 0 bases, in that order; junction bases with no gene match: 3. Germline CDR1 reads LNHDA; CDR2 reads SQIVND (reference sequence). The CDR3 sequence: CASSGQGSSYEQYF. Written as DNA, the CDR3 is TGTGCCAGTAGCGGACAGGGGAGCTCCTACGAGCAGTACTTC.

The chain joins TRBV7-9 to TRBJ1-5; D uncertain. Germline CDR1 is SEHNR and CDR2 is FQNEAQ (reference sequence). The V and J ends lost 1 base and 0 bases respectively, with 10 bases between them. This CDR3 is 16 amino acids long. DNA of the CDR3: TGTGCCAGCAGCTTAGGTGGGCCGTATAGCAATCAGCCCCAGCATTTT. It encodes CASSLGGPYSNQPQHF. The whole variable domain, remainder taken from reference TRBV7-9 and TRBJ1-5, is DTGVSQNPRHKITKRGQNVTFRCDPISEHNRLYWYRQTLGQGPEFLTYFQNEAQLEKSRLLSDRFSAERPKGSFSTLEIQRTEQGDSAMYLCASSLGGPYSNQPQHFGDGTRLSIL.

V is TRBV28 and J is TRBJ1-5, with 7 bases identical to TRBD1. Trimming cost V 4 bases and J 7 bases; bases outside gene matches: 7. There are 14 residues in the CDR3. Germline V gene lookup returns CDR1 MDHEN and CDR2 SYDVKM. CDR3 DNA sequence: TGTGCCAGCAGTTCGACAGGGCTCAGGCAGCCCCAGCATTTT. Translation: CASSSTGLRQPQHF.

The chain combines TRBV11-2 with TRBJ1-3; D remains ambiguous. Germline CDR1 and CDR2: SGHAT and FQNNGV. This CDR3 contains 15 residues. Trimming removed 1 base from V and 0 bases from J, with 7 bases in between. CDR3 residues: CASSLGQFSGNTIYF. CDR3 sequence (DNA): TGTGCCAGCAGCTTAGGGCAATTCTCTGGAAACACCATATATTTT.

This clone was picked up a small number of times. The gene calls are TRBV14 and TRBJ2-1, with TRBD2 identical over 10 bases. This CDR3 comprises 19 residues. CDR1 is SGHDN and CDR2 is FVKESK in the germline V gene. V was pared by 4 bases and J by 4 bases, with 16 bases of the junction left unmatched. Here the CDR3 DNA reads TGTGCCAGCAGCCTCCAAGGGCGAGGTAGCGGGAGGAGATACAATGAGCAGTTCTTC. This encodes CASSLQGRGSGRRYNEQFF.

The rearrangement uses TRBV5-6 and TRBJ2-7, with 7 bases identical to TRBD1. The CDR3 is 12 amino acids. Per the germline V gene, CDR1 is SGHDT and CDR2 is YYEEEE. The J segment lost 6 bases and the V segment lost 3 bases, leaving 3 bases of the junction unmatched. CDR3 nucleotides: TGTGCCAGCAGCTGGGACAGCAGCGAGCAGTACTTC. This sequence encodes CASSWDSSEQYF.

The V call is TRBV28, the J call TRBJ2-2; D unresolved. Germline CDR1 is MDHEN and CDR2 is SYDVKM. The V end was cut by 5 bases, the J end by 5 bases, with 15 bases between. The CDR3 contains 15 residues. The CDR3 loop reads CASSRPVGITGELFF. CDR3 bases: TGTGCCAGCAGTAGACCGGTGGGCATTACCGGGGAGCTGTTTTTT.

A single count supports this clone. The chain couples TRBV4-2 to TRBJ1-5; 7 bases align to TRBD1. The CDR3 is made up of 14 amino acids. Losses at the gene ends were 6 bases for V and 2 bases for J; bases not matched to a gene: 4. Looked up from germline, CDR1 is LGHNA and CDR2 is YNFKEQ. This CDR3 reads CASSIDRGNQPQHF. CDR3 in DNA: TGTGCCAGCAGTATAGACAGGGGCAATCAGCCCCAGCATTTT.

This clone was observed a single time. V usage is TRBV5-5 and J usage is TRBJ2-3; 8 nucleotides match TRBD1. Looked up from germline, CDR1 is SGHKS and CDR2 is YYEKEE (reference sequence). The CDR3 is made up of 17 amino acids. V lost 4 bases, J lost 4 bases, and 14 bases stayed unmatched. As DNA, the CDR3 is TGTGCCAGCAGCCGGACAGGGACGCGACCGGCGGCAGATACGCAGTATTTT. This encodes CASSRTGTRPAADTQYF.

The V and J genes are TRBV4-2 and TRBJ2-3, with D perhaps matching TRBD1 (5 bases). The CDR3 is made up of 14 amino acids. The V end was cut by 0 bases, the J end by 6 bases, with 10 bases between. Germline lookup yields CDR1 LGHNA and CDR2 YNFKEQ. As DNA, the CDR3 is TGTGCCAGCAGCCAAGAACCAGGGATGGATACGCAGTATTTT. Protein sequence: CASSQEPGMDTQYF.

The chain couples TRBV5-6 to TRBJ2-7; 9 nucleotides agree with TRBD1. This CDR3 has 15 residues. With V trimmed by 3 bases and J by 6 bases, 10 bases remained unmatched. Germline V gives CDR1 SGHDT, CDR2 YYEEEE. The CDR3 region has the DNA TGTGCCAGCAGCTGGGACGGGGACAGGGATAGCGAGCAGTACTTC. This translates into CASSWDGDRDSEQYF.

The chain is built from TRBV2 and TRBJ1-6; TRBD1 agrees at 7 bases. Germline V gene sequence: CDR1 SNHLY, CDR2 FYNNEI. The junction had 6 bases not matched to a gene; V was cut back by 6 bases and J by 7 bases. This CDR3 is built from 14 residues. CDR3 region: CASRTGSRNSPLHF. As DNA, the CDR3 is TGTGCCAGCAGGACAGGGTCGCGGAATTCACCCCTCCACTTT. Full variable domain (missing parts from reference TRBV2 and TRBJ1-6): EPEVTQTPSHQVTQMGQEVILRCVPISNHLYFYWYRQILGQKVEFLVSFYNNEISEKSEIFDDQFSVERPDGSNFTLKIRSTKLEDSAMYFCASRTGSRNSPLHFGNGTRLTVT.

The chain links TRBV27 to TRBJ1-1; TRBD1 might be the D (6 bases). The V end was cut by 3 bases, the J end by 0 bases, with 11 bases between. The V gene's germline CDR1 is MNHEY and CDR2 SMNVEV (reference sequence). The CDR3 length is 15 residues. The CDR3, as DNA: TGTGCCAGCAGTTTCCGTACAGGGTTGAACACTGAAGCTTTCTTT. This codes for CASSFRTGLNTEAFF.

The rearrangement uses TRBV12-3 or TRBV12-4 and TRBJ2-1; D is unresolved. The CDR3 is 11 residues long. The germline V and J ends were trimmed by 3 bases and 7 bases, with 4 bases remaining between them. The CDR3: CASSFQNEQFF. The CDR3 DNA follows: TGTGCCAGCAGTTTCCAGAATGAGCAGTTCTTC.

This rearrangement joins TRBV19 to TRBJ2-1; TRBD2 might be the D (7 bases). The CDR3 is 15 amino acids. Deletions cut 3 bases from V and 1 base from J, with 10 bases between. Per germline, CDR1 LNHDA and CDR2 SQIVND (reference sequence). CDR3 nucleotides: TGTGCCAGTAGTATGGGGAGGGGGTCCTACAATGAGCAGTTCTTC. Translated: CASSMGRGSYNEQFF. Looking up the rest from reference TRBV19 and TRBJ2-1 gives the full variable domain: DGGITQSPKYLFRKEGQNVTLSCEQNLNHDAMYWYRQDPGQGLRLIYYSQIVNDFQKGDIAEGYSVSREKKESFPLTVTSAQKNPTAFYLCASSMGRGSYNEQFFGPGTRLTVL.

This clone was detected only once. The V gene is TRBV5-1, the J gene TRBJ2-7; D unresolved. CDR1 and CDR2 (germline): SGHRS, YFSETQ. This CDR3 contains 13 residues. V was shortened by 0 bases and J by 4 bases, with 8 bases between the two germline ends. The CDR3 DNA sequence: TGCGCCAGCAGCTTGGCGCAGTTTTACGAGCAGTACTTC. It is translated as CASSLAQFYEQYF.

The CDR3 DNA follows: TGTGCCTGGGTAAAAGATCAGATCGGCGGGCAGTTCTTC. Its protein product is CAWVKDQIGGQFF. The chain employs TRBV30 and TRBJ2-1; the D is unclear. V lost 5 bases and J lost 12, with 20 bases in between. The CDR3 is 13 amino acids. Germline V lookup: CDR1 GTSNPN, CDR2 SVGIG (reference sequence). Using reference TRBV30 and TRBJ2-1 for the parts outside the CDR3, the full variable domain is SQTIHQWPATLVQPVGSPLSLECTVEGTSNPNLYWYRQAAGRGLQLLFYSVGIGQISSEVPQNLSASRPQDRQFILSSKKLLLSDSGFYLCAWVKDQIGGQFFGPGTRLTVL.

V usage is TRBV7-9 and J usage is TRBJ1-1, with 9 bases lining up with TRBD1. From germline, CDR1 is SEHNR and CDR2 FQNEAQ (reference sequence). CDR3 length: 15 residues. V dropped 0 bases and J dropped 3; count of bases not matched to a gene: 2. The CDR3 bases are TGTGCCAGCAGCTTAGCAGACAGGGGGGACACTGAAGCTTTCTTT. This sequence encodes CASSLADRGDTEAFF.

The CDR3 DNA is TGTGCCAGCAGCTTAGACACCGTTAATGCGGAGCTGTTTTTT. As protein: CASSLDTVNAELFF. V and J are TRBV7-9 and TRBJ2-2; the D is unclear. Per the germline V gene, CDR1 is SEHNR and CDR2 is FQNEAQ (reference sequence). The CDR3 covers 14 residues. V dropped 1 base and J dropped 10 bases, with 13 bases sitting between them.

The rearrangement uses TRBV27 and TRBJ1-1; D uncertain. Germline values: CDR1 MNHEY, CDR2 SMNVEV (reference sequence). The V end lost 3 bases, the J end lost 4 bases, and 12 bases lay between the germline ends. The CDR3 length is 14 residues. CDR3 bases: TGTGCCAGCAGTTTTTCAGGTGGTACCACTGAAGCTTTCTTT. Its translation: CASSFSGGTTEAFF.

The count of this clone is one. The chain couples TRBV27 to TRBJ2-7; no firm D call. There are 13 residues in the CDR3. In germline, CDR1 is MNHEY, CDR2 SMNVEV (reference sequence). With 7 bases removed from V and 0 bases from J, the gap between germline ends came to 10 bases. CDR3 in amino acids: CASTQISSYEQYF. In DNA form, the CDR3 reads TGTGCCAGCACTCAAATCAGCTCCTACGAGCAGTACTTC.